The 21 T cell receptor beta chains below all came from one sample that was sequenced in a study of vaccination and CD4 T cells after COVID-19. Scientists ran DNA taken from cultured CD4+ T cells through the Oncomine TCR Beta short-read assay for sequencing. TCRdb re-analysed the PCR reads in MiXCR, keeping a single row per CDR3 protein. This sample has 12,000 or so distinct CDR3 sequences, with around half found just once. No cognate antigen is known for these TCRs. This sample's treatment: roughly 11-day PBMC culture with coronavirus spike peptide pools or control peptides (ViraFEST assay). The sequencing used cultured CD4+ T cells from blood, collected after SARS-CoV-2 vaccination. The receptors shown here come from a human donor with COVID-19.

The chain has TRBV24-1 and TRBJ2-5, with 15 bases lining up with TRBD2. This CDR3 is built from 16 residues. Germline V gene lookup returns CDR1 KGHDR and CDR2 SFDVKD. The V gene end was trimmed by 7 bases and the J gene end by 2 bases; junction bases not matched to a gene: 4. CDR3 DNA: TGTGCCACCAGCCCCGGGACTAGCGGGGGGCAAGAGACCCAGTACTTC. Its translation is CATSPGTSGGQETQYF.

This chain joins TRBV20-1 and TRBJ2-7; D is unresolved. Germline lookup yields CDR1 DFQATT and CDR2 SNEGSKA (reference sequence). CDR3 length equals 13 residues. V shed 3 bases and J shed 6 bases, with 15 bases lying between them. CDR3 in amino acids: CSASPLLGSEQYF. The CDR3 DNA reads as TGCAGTGCTAGCCCCCTCCTGGGTTCCGAGCAGTACTTC.

The rearrangement joins TRBV24-1 to TRBJ2-1, with 14 bases identical to TRBD2. The germline V gene encodes CDR1 KGHDR and CDR2 SFDVKD. This CDR3 has 16 residues. The ends lost 4 bases at V and 7 bases at J; junction bases unmatched: 5. The CDR3 is CATSDPTSGGVNEQFF. The CDR3 DNA sequence: TGTGCCACCAGTGACCCGACTAGCGGGGGGGTTAATGAGCAGTTCTTC.

This clonotype came up a few times. The rearrangement joins TRBV19 to TRBJ1-2, with D perhaps matching TRBD1 (6 bases). Germline V gene lookup returns CDR1 LNHDA and CDR2 SQIVND (reference sequence). CDR3 size: 11 residues. V was clipped by 10 bases and J by 8 bases, with 14 bases between them. This chain's CDR3 is CATRRTDGYTF. The CDR3 DNA is TGTGCCACCCGCAGGACAGACGGCTACACCTTC.

This chain links TRBV7-2 with TRBJ2-1, with a weak D call TRBD1 (6 bases). The CDR3 length is 14 residues. Germline lookup yields CDR1 SGHTA and CDR2 FQGNSA. V shed 5 bases and J shed 4 bases, with 12 bases lying between them. This chain's CDR3 is CASSARQVYNEQFF. The CDR3 DNA sequence: TGTGCCAGCAGCGCAAGACAGGTATACAATGAGCAGTTCTTC.

In its sample, this clonotype was seen once. The chain links TRBV7-2 to TRBJ2-3; D not resolved. V dropped 1 base and J dropped 0 bases, with 11 bases sitting between them. The V gene's germline CDR1 is SGHTA and CDR2 FQGNSA. This CDR3 has 16 amino acids. The chain's CDR3 is CASSLEQSPSTDTQYF. The CDR3 DNA reads as TGTGCCAGCAGCTTAGAACAGTCCCCTAGCACAGATACGCAGTATTTT.

The rearrangement joins TRBV28 to TRBJ2-3, with 11 bases lining up with TRBD2. J lost 7 bases, V lost 9 bases, and 6 bases had no gene match. This CDR3 has 13 residues. The germline V gene encodes CDR1 MDHEN and CDR2 SYDVKM. CDR3 loop: CASYSGGAYTQYF. The CDR3 region has the DNA TGTGCCAGTTATAGCGGGGGGGCCTATACGCAGTATTTT.

The genes are TRBV19 and TRBJ2-7; D is possibly TRBD2 (7 bases). The V gene's germline CDR1 is LNHDA and CDR2 SQIVND (reference sequence). This CDR3 is 14 amino acids long. V lost 7 bases and J 7 bases, leaving 20 bases between the germline ends. CDR3 sequence reads: CASMDVGGRREQYF. In DNA form, the CDR3 reads TGTGCCAGTATGGATGTCGGGGGGCGGCGGGAGCAGTACTTC.

The V call is TRBV6-5, the J call TRBJ1-6; no definite D call. The germline V gene encodes CDR1 MNHEY and CDR2 SVGAGI. V dropped 2 bases and J dropped 7 bases, with 6 bases sitting between them. This CDR3 comprises 13 residues. The CDR3, as DNA: TGTGCCAGCAGTTACATTGGGAATTCACCCCTCCACTTT. Translated: CASSYIGNSPLHF.

J is TRBJ1-2 and V is TRBV7-9, with a weak D call TRBD1 (5 bases). The CDR3 runs to 14 residues. With 5 bases removed from V and 4 bases from J, the gap between germline ends came to 14 bases. Germline lookup yields CDR1 SEHNR and CDR2 FQNEAQ (reference sequence). The CDR3 loop is CASSLGGRSYGYTF. CDR3 DNA: TGTGCCAGCAGCCTCGGGGGACGGAGCTATGGCTACACCTTC.

The genes are TRBV4-2 and TRBJ1-6; D is unresolved. V lost 1 base and J lost 0, with 7 bases in between. CDR1 and CDR2 from the germline V gene are LGHNA and YNFKEQ. This CDR3 is 16 amino acids long. CDR3 coding DNA: TGTGCCAGCAGCCAAGGCCAGAGCTCCTATAATTCACCCCTCCACTTT. Amino acids: CASSQGQSSYNSPLHF.

This clonotype was recorded only once. The chain carries TRBV6-1 and TRBJ2-1; D gene unclear. Germline assignment: CDR1 MNHNS and CDR2 SASEGT. The CDR3 length is 13 residues. Trimming cost V 6 bases and J 5 bases, with 11 bases left between them. In DNA, the CDR3 is TGTGCCAGCAGCCCCCCCCACGACAATGAGCAGTTCTTC. Its translation is CASSPPHDNEQFF.

This sequence joins TRBV7-2 and TRBJ1-1; D is perhaps TRBD1 (6 bases). This CDR3 region has 14 residues. Germline V gives CDR1 SGHTA, CDR2 FQGNSA. The V end lost 1 base, the J end lost 1 base, and 7 bases lay between the germline ends. The CDR3 DNA reads as TGTGCCAGCAGCTTAGGGGGGGCGAACACTGAAGCTTTCTTT. Protein sequence: CASSLGGANTEAFF.

This rearrangement joins TRBV19 to TRBJ2-1; the match to TRBD2 covers 11 bases. The V gene's germline CDR1 is LNHDA and CDR2 SQIVND (reference sequence). With V trimmed by 6 bases and J by 7 bases, 17 bases remained unmatched. The CDR3 length is 18 residues. The CDR3 sequence: CASSISGGAKSGLNEQFF. The CDR3 DNA reads as TGTGCCAGTAGCATTAGCGGGGGGGCTAAATCTGGCTTGAATGAGCAGTTCTTC.

The V gene is TRBV18, the J gene TRBJ2-3; maybe TRBD2 (6 bases). V lost 3 bases and J lost 2, with 12 bases in between. CDR3 size: 15 residues. Germline CDR1 and CDR2: KGHSH and LQKENI. Written as DNA, the CDR3 is TGTGCCAGCTCACCGGAGGGGTCACCCACAGATACGCAGTATTTT. Protein product: CASSPEGSPTDTQYF.

J is TRBJ2-3 and V is TRBV20-1; 10 bases fit TRBD2. Germline V CDR1 and CDR2: DFQATT, SNEGSKA (reference sequence). With 3 bases clipped from V and 4 bases from J, the junction kept 7 bases outside the gene matches. CDR3 size: 15 residues. CDR3 nucleotides: TGCAGTGCTAGCCTTCTAGCGGGGGAGCCAGATACGCAGTATTTT. It is translated as CSASLLAGEPDTQYF.

The J gene is TRBJ2-3, the V gene TRBV29-1; D remains unclear. The V gene lost 4 bases and the J gene lost 2 bases, with 10 bases spanning the gap. The CDR3 sequence is 13 residues long. In germline, CDR1 is SQVTM, CDR2 ANQGSEA. The CDR3 loop reads CSVGISATDTQYF. DNA of the CDR3: TGCAGCGTTGGAATCAGCGCCACAGATACGCAGTATTTT.

The V and J genes are TRBV18 and TRBJ2-6, with D unresolved. Looked up from germline, CDR1 is KGHSH and CDR2 is LQKENI. CDR3 length equals 14 residues. The V and J ends lost 5 bases and 1 base respectively, with 6 bases between them. The CDR3, as DNA: TGTGCCAGCTCAGAATTATCTGGGGCCAACGTCCTGACTTTC. It specifies CASSELSGANVLTF.

In this sample, this clonotype turned up a few times. V is TRBV7-9 and J is TRBJ2-5, with unresolved D. V dropped 0 bases and J dropped 5 bases, with 4 bases sitting between them. The germline gives CDR1 SEHNR, CDR2 FQNEAQ (reference sequence). The CDR3 extends over 12 amino acids. The CDR3 protein is CASSLAGETQYF. CDR3 in DNA: TGTGCCAGCAGCTTAGCAGGGGAGACCCAGTACTTC.

The J gene is TRBJ2-3, the V gene TRBV20-1, with TRBD2 as a possible D gene (6 bases). CDR1 and CDR2 (germline): DFQATT, SNEGSKA (reference sequence). Trimming stripped 5 bases from V and 2 bases from J, with 20 bases between. The CDR3 totals 16 residues. CDR3 nucleotide sequence: TGCAGTGCTCCCTCTCCACCGGTAGCGGTCACAGATACGCAGTATTTT. It translates to CSAPSPPVAVTDTQYF.

This clonotype was counted only a few times. The V and J genes are TRBV7-6 and TRBJ2-5, with TRBD2 matching over 12 bases. Germline CDR1 reads SGHVS; CDR2 reads FNYEAQ. The CDR3 is 19 residues long. Trimming cost V 2 bases and J 4 bases; bases outside gene matches: 14. As DNA, the CDR3 is TGTGCCAGCAGCTTACTGGGGTCGAGCCTAGCGGGGGGGCCAGAGACCCAGTACTTC. This sequence encodes CASSLLGSSLAGGPETQYF.